Below, 20 T cell receptor beta chains from the same sample are listed, as sequenced in a study of cytomegalovirus exposure and HLA in healthy donors. A multiplex PCR was run with 60 Vbeta primers and 13 Jbeta primers. TCRdb keeps only in-frame clones here, not all; method: immunoSEQ multiplex PCR. Here the sample spans 150,000 to 200,000 clones, around nine tenths being singletons. Sequencing input: PBMCs. The receptors derive from a woman between 25 and 40 years old in good health and CMV-seronegative.

The gene calls are TRBV10-3 and TRBJ2-4; 8 bases line up with TRBD1. With 7 bases clipped from V and 3 bases from J, the junction kept 8 bases outside the gene matches. CDR1 is ENHRY and CDR2 is SYGVKD in the germline V gene. The CDR3 consists of 15 residues. CDR3 DNA sequence: TGTGCCATCAAAGGAGACAGGGGCGACAAAAACATTCAGTACTTC. Translated: CAIKGDRGDKNIQYF.

This clone was found once. This rearrangement joins TRBV7-2 to TRBJ2-1; D is ambiguous. The CDR3 contains 12 residues. From germline, CDR1 is SGHTA and CDR2 FQGNSA. The V and J ends lost 1 base and 8 bases respectively, with 6 bases between them. CDR3 loop: CASSLGGDEQFF. Here the CDR3 DNA reads TGTGCCAGCAGCTTAGGAGGAGATGAGCAGTTCTTC.

The CDR3: CASVDRGGYSTDTQYF. The CDR3 DNA is TGTGCCAGCGTCGACAGGGGAGGTTACAGCACAGATACGCAGTATTTT. V and J are TRBV5-4 and TRBJ2-3; 8 positions match TRBD1. Germline V lookup: CDR1 SGHNT, CDR2 YYREEE (reference sequence). The CDR3 is 16 amino acids. Trimming cost V 7 bases and J 0 bases; bases outside gene matches: 10.

The chain joins TRBV4-3 to TRBJ2-3, with D hard to call. The CDR3 has 19 residues. Deletions cut 0 bases from V and 10 bases from J, with 29 bases between. The germline V gene has CDR1 LGHNA and CDR2 YSLEER. In DNA, the CDR3 is TGCGCCAGCAGCCAAGATTCACCCCTCGTCCCCCTTACACGGGTTTCGCAGTATTTT. Protein: CASSQDSPLVPLTRVSQYF.

The chain couples TRBV7-9 to TRBJ1-4; D not certain. Trimming left V 8 bases short and J 5 bases short, with 12 bases between. The germline V gene encodes CDR1 SEHNR and CDR2 FQNEAQ (reference sequence). The CDR3 consists of 13 residues. CDR3 residues: CASEGSENEKLFF. The DNA for the CDR3 is TGTGCCAGCGAAGGCAGCGAAAATGAAAAACTGTTTTTT.

The chain couples TRBV28 to TRBJ1-1; D ambiguous. V was trimmed by 3 bases and J by 7 bases, leaving 15 bases between them. CDR3 size: 14 residues. Germline CDR1 reads MDHEN; CDR2 reads SYDVKM. The CDR3 DNA follows: TGTGCCAGCAGTTTTTTGGGGAATCGGGGTGAAGCTTTCTTT. Protein: CASSFLGNRGEAFF.

The chain links TRBV25-1 to TRBJ2-1; 9 bases line up with TRBD1. The J segment lost 10 bases and the V segment lost 8 bases, leaving 9 bases of the junction unmatched. Looked up from germline, CDR1 is MGHDK and CDR2 is SYGVNS. There are 13 residues in the CDR3. The CDR3 DNA reads TGTGCCAGCGGGTTAACAGGGGGCAGAGAGCAGTTCTTC. It is translated as CASGLTGGREQFF.

The chain recombines TRBV6-5 with TRBJ2-7; 7 bases map to TRBD2. Germline V gene lookup returns CDR1 MNHEY and CDR2 SVGAGI. CDR3 length equals 14 residues. The V gene end was trimmed by 6 bases and the J gene end by 0 bases; junction bases not matched to a gene: 5. The DNA for the CDR3 is TGTGCCAGCAGGATAGGCGGGGGCTCCTACGAGCAGTACTTC. Translating it yields CASRIGGGSYEQYF.

The chain carries TRBV4-1 and TRBJ2-1; maybe TRBD2 (6 bases). CDR1 is MGHRA and CDR2 is YSYEKL in the germline V gene. There are 17 residues in the CDR3. The V end was cut by 0 bases, the J end by 0 bases, with 12 bases between. CDR3 loop: CASSQDPPGSSYNEQFF. The DNA for the CDR3 is TGCGCCAGCAGCCAAGATCCCCCCGGGAGCTCCTACAATGAGCAGTTCTTC.

The chain uses TRBV6-5 and TRBJ1-6; D gene uncertain. Trimming stripped 0 bases from V and 8 bases from J, with 14 bases between. This CDR3 has 16 residues. CDR1 is MNHEY, CDR2 SVGAGI, per germline. DNA of the CDR3: TGTGCCAGCAGTTACTCGATGCGGGTGTGGGATTCACCCCTCCACTTT. Encoded protein: CASSYSMRVWDSPLHF.

V usage is TRBV7-2 and J usage is TRBJ2-7; no clear D gene. This CDR3 region has 12 residues. Per the germline V gene, CDR1 is SGHTA and CDR2 is FQGNSA. Trimming removed 0 bases at V and 4 bases at J, with 4 bases between. Here the CDR3 reads CASSLARYEQYF. As DNA, the CDR3 is TGTGCCAGCAGCTTAGCGCGGTACGAGCAGTACTTC.

This chain links TRBV18 with TRBJ2-3; a weak D match, TRBD1 (5 bases). This CDR3 is built from 13 residues. Germline V gives CDR1 KGHSH, CDR2 LQKENI. Trimming cost V 1 base and J 4 bases, with 6 bases left between them. The chain's CDR3 is CASSPLGADTQYF. The CDR3 nucleotides read TGTGCCAGCTCACCACTAGGGGCAGATACGCAGTATTTT. Looking up the rest from reference TRBV18 and TRBJ2-3 gives the full variable domain: NAGVMQNPRHLVRRRGQEARLRCSPMKGHSHVYWYRQLPEEGLKFMVYLQKENIIDESGMPKERFSAEFPKEGPSILRIQQVVRGDSAAYFCASSPLGADTQYFGPGTRLTVL.

V is TRBV6-1 and J is TRBJ1-3; D uncertain. CDR3 length: 16 amino acids. V was trimmed by 4 bases and J by 3 bases, leaving 16 bases between them. Germline loops: CDR1 MNHNS, CDR2 SASEGT. The DNA of the CDR3 is TGTGCCAGCAGTGTACAGTCTATAACAATTGGAAACACCATATATTTT. Translating it yields CASSVQSITIGNTIYF.

The CDR3 region is CASSLGVGAVGEQFF. In DNA form, the CDR3 reads TGCGCCAGCAGCTTGGGTGTGGGGGCCGTAGGTGAGCAGTTCTTC. This rearrangement joins TRBV5-1 to TRBJ2-1; D perhaps matches TRBD1 (6 bases). The CDR3 extends over 15 amino acids. Germline values: CDR1 SGHRS, CDR2 YFSETQ. V gave up 0 bases and J gave up 9 bases, with 16 bases separating them. Together with reference TRBV5-1 and TRBJ2-1, the CDR3 gives the full variable domain: KAGVTQTPRYLIKTRGQQVTLSCSPISGHRSVSWYQQTPGQGLQFLFEYFSETQRNKGNFPGRFSGRQFSNSRSEMNVSTLELGDSALYLCASSLGVGAVGEQFFGPGTRLTVL.

The chain recombines TRBV5-1 with TRBJ2-3, with D possibly being TRBD2 (5 bases). Trimming took off 2 bases at V and 0 bases at J, with 13 bases between the two ends. This CDR3 is 16 amino acids long. The V gene's germline CDR1 is SGHRS and CDR2 YFSETQ. Here the CDR3 DNA reads TGCGCCAGCAGCTTTCCCAGCGGAACTAGCACAGATACGCAGTATTTT. Residues: CASSFPSGTSTDTQYF.

CDR3 region: CASSQEGSGGGNQPQHF. The CDR3 coding sequence is TGCGCCAGCAGCCAAGAGGGCAGCGGAGGCGGCAATCAGCCCCAGCATTTT. This chain uses TRBV4-1 with TRBJ1-5; D call uncertain. With 0 bases removed from V and 2 bases from J, the gap between germline ends came to 14 bases. Germline V lookup: CDR1 MGHRA, CDR2 YSYEKL. This CDR3 is 17 amino acids long.

The V gene is TRBV15, the J gene TRBJ1-5, with D unresolved. This CDR3 comprises 12 residues. V dropped 3 bases and J dropped 5 bases, with 5 bases sitting between them. Looked up from germline, CDR1 is LNHNV and CDR2 is YYDKDF (reference sequence). CDR3 sequence: CATSRFDQPQHF. CDR3 nucleotides: TGTGCCACCAGCAGGTTCGATCAGCCCCAGCATTTT.

The chain couples TRBV9 to TRBJ2-5; D tentatively fits TRBD1 or TRBD2 (5 bases each). The J call may not be correct, given that the DNA end is closer to TRBJ2-7. Germline values: CDR1 SGDLS, CDR2 YYNGEE. This CDR3 has 13 residues. The CDR3 DNA follows: TGTGCCAGCAGCCCGGGACCGGACTACGAGCAGTACTTC. Translation: CASSPGPDYEQYF.

J is TRBJ1-5 and V is TRBV27, with D perhaps matching TRBD1 (5 bases). V dropped 2 bases and J dropped 10 bases, with 9 bases sitting between them. The CDR3 runs to 12 residues. Germline lookup yields CDR1 MNHEY and CDR2 SMNVEV (reference sequence). DNA of the CDR3: TGTGCCAGCAGTTTAAGAAGGGGACCCCAGCATTTT. Translation: CASSLRRGPQHF.

V gene TRBV6-5 combines with J gene TRBJ2-5, with D perhaps matching TRBD2 (5 bases). CDR1 and CDR2 from the germline V gene are MNHEY and SVGAGI. The V end was cut by 1 base, the J end by 4 bases, with 10 bases between. The CDR3 contains 14 residues. CDR3 in amino acids: CASSYWSEGETQYF. As DNA, the CDR3 is TGTGCCAGCAGTTACTGGAGCGAGGGAGAGACCCAGTACTTC.